This T cell receptor beta chain derives from a study of blood T cell repertoires in COVID-19. Overall study context: Spain, Italy and the United States supplied samples that represented acute and convalescent COVID-19. Sources were T cells, B-cell-depleted T cells, or PBMCs; the material itself was cDNA or gDNA.

Authors' data handling: Estimates of nucleated cell counts were drawn from the amplification of reference gene primers. Using immunoSEQ multiplex PCR, the repertoire was profiled, and TCRdb retains in-frame clones only, with some absent. V, J and clone size are those of that table, while D and trimming were read from the DNA. The sample shows 45,000 or so clones, more than 70% of them seen only once. The germline gives CDR1 MNHEY, CDR2 SVGEGT. The ends were cut back, 5 bases at V and 3 bases at J, with 13 bases in the middle. This CDR3 spans 14 amino acids. V and J are TRBV6-2 or TRBV6-3 and TRBJ1-2; tentatively, D is TRBD1 (5 bases). This sequence was found in a human donor in a cohort sampled during active COVID-19. The sample taken for sequencing was peripheral blood. The CDR3 nucleotides read TGTGCCAGCAGTCTCGGGGGGAACCACTATGGCTACACCTTC. Amino acid sequence: CASSLGGNHYGYTF.